This is a list of T cell receptor beta chains from one sample in a study of blood T cell repertoires in COVID-19. Sequenced by immunoSEQ multiplex PCR; TCRdb stores in-frame clones only, minus some. The sample records around 19,000 clones, 81% being singletons. Sample: peripheral blood. The receptors shown here come from a man aged 35-49 years with active or convalescent COVID-19. The CDR3 runs from the conserved cysteine through the conserved F or W. A D gene is named only where the DNA matches it firmly. Size values are once, few and many counts, or a class for expanded clones, and some rows have none.

DNA	CDR3	D	V	size	J
TGTGCCAGTAGAAAGGGGACATACTATGGCTACACCTTC	CASRKGTYYGYTF	NA	TRBV19	NA	TRBJ1-2
TGTGCCAGCAAAGCGGAACAAGAGACCCAGTACTTC	CASKAEQETQYF	NA	TRBV12-3/TRBV12-4	NA	TRBJ2-5
TGTGCCACCAGCATAAACAGGGGCTCCTACAATGAGCAGTTCTTC	CATSINRGSYNEQFF	TRBD1	TRBV15	once	TRBJ2-1
TGTGCCAGCAGCTCCTCACGACTAGCGGGGGGCTATGAGCAGTTCTTC	CASSSSRLAGGYEQFF	TRBD2	TRBV7-3	NA	TRBJ2-1
TGTGCCAGCAGCTTAGTTCGGACAGGGAGCTCTGGAAACACCATATATTTT	CASSLVRTGSSGNTIYF	TRBD1	TRBV7-8	NA	TRBJ1-3
TGTGCCTGGAGCGCAGGTGGCTACACCTTC	CAWSAGGYTF	NA	TRBV30	NA	TRBJ1-2
TGCGCCAGCAGCTTGGGTGCAGGGAACACTGAAGCTTTCTTT	CASSLGAGNTEAFF	NA	TRBV5-1	NA	TRBJ1-1
TGTGCCAGCTCACCTCTAGACAGGAACACTGAAGCTTTCTTT	CASSPLDRNTEAFF	NA	TRBV18	NA	TRBJ1-1
TGTGCCAGTAGTATGAGACAGGGGTATGGCTACACCTTC	CASSMRQGYGYTF	TRBD1	TRBV19	NA	TRBJ1-2
TGTGCCAGCAGCTCTCACAGGACTGGCTACACCTTC	CASSSHRTGYTF	NA	TRBV5-6	few	TRBJ1-2
TGTGCCAGCAGCCCTTCACGGGAAGTTGAGCAGTTCTTC	CASSPSREVEQFF	NA	TRBV7-9	NA	TRBJ2-1
TGTGCCAGTAATGCGGGACAGTTCTACAATGAGCAGTTCTTC	CASNAGQFYNEQFF	NA	TRBV25-1	NA	TRBJ2-1
TGCAGCGTTCGATCAGGGGCCGGGGTAGCTTTCTTT	CSVRSGAGVAFF	NA	TRBV29-1	NA	TRBJ1-1
TGTGCCAGCAGGTCAGGCTCCCGTGACTATGGCTACACCTTC	CASRSGSRDYGYTF	NA	TRBV7-2	NA	TRBJ1-2
TGTGCCACCAGCAGGAAAGGGGGACAGGCGAGCTCCTATAATTCACCCCTCCACTTT	CATSRKGGQASSYNSPLHF	TRBD1	TRBV15	NA	TRBJ1-6
TGTGCCACCCTAGAACGGGAATCTGGGGCCAACGTCCTGACTTTC	CATLERESGANVLTF	NA	TRBV6-6	once	TRBJ2-6
TGCGCCAGCACCCTTGACAGGGGGCGAACTGAAGCTTTCTTT	CASTLDRGRTEAFF	TRBD1	TRBV5-1	NA	TRBJ1-1
TGTGCCAGCAGCTTCAGGGGGGACCCCAAAAACATTCAGTACTTC	CASSFRGDPKNIQYF	NA	TRBV13	NA	TRBJ2-4
TGCGCCAGCAGTGAAAAAGAGGGACAGAGCACAGATACGCAGTATTTT	CASSEKEGQSTDTQYF	TRBD1	TRBV10-1	NA	TRBJ2-3
TGTGCCAGTAGTGAGCCTGTGGGAGGAGTGCATCAGCCCCAGCATTTT	CASSEPVGGVHQPQHF	NA	TRBV19	NA	TRBJ1-5
TGTGCCAGCAGTGACGGTAGCGGGGGGAGCACAGATACGCAGTATTTT	CASSDGSGGSTDTQYF	TRBD2	TRBV6-4	NA	TRBJ2-3
TGTGCCAGCAGCCCCAGGGTGTCTGGGGCCAACGTCCTGACTTTC	CASSPRVSGANVLTF	NA	TRBV7-9	NA	TRBJ2-6
TGCGCCAGCAGCCATCGACTCACAGGGGTCGGTGGGGCCAACGTCCTGACTTTC	CASSHRLTGVGGANVLTF	TRBD1	TRBV5-1	NA	TRBJ2-6
TGTGCCAGTAGTCGGACTAGCGGGGGCACCTACGAGCAGTACTTC	CASSRTSGGTYEQYF	TRBD2	TRBV19	NA	TRBJ2-7
TGTGCCAGCAGCTACCAGGGAGGCGAGCAGTACTTC	CASSYQGGEQYF	NA	TRBV13	once	TRBJ2-7
TGTGCCAGCAGCCTAAGTCCCGGGACTAGCGGGGGGGTAGCCAAAAACATTCAGTACTTC	CASSLSPGTSGGVAKNIQYF	TRBD2	TRBV7-8	NA	TRBJ2-4
TGTGCCAGCAAGCGGGACACTGAACGACCTGAAGCTTTCTTT	CASKRDTERPEAFF	NA	TRBV5-4	NA	TRBJ1-1
TGCGCCAGCAGCGCGGGAACAATGGGCCTCGGAAACACCATATATTTT	CASSAGTMGLGNTIYF	NA	TRBV5-1	NA	TRBJ1-3
TGTGCCAGCAGCCAAGAAGAGGGATCTGGGAACACTGAAGCTTTCTTT	CASSQEEGSGNTEAFF	NA	TRBV4-2	NA	TRBJ1-1
TGTGCCAGCACTATTATATGGGACAGTAACGACGAGCAGTACTTC	CASTIIWDSNDEQYF	TRBD1	TRBV6-5	NA	TRBJ2-7
TGTGCCAGCAGCGCGACAGGGGGGTACACTGAAGCTTTCTTT	CASSATGGYTEAFF	TRBD1	TRBV7-3	NA	TRBJ1-1
TGTGCCAGCTCAACTGGACAGGGAGGGGCCTACGAGCAGTACTTC	CASSTGQGGAYEQYF	NA	TRBV18	NA	TRBJ2-7
TGCGCCAGCAGGGATGCAGGGGAGTTGAGGGGCTACACCTTC	CASRDAGELRGYTF	NA	TRBV5-1	NA	TRBJ1-2
TGTGCCAGCAGTGAATCGCCCAACAGGGTCTCCGAGCAGTACTTC	CASSESPNRVSEQYF	NA	TRBV2	NA	TRBJ2-7
TGCAGTGCTAGTGCCCGGGGGGGCCCCTACGAGCAGTACTTC	CSASARGGPYEQYF	TRBD2	TRBV20-1	NA	TRBJ2-7
TGTGCCAGCAGCTCACCCCGGGCGGGAGGGAAAGGCTACACCTTC	CASSSPRAGGKGYTF	NA	TRBV11-2	NA	TRBJ1-2
TGTGCCATCAGCTCCGGGTCAGGGGCTTTCTTT	CAISSGSGAFF	NA	TRBV10-3	once	TRBJ1-1
TGTGCCAGTAGTATGTGGGACATGAACACTGAAGCTTTCTTT	CASSMWDMNTEAFF	NA	TRBV19	NA	TRBJ1-1
TGTGCCAGCAGCTTAGCGTGGACAGGGGGATATGGCTACACCTTC	CASSLAWTGGYGYTF	TRBD1	TRBV7-9	NA	TRBJ1-2
TGTGCCAGCAGCTTAAATCTGGATCCCGGGACACTTGGCTACACCTTC	CASSLNLDPGTLGYTF	NA	TRBV11-2	NA	TRBJ1-2
TGCGCCAGCAGCCAAGGTAGATTGTTCTTC	CASSQGRLFF	NA	TRBV4-1	NA	TRBJ2-1
TGTGCCAGCAGCTTAGAAGGCCGGACACGGGGCAATCAGCCCCAGCATTTT	CASSLEGRTRGNQPQHF	NA	TRBV7-9	NA	TRBJ1-5
TGTGCCAGCAGCCCCCGAGCGGGGGGCAATGAGCAGTTCTTC	CASSPRAGGNEQFF	NA	TRBV21-1	once	TRBJ2-1
TGTGCCAGCAGCTATAGGACAGGGGGCGAAAATGAGCAGTTCTTC	CASSYRTGGENEQFF	TRBD1	TRBV7-2	NA	TRBJ2-1
TGTGCCAGTAGTATTGGGCCCCAAGAGACCCAGTACTTC	CASSIGPQETQYF	NA	TRBV19	NA	TRBJ2-5
TGTGCCTGGACCCCAGACAGCTCTGGAAACACCATATATTTT	CAWTPDSSGNTIYF	NA	TRBV30	NA	TRBJ1-3
TGCGCCAGCAGTGAGACGAGGGGGTACAATGAGCAGTTCTTC	CASSETRGYNEQFF	NA	TRBV10-1	few	TRBJ2-1
TGCAGCGTTCTAGACCCGGGACAGCCTTTGGGCACTGAAGCTTTCTTT	CSVLDPGQPLGTEAFF	TRBD1	TRBV29-1	medium-sized	TRBJ1-1
TGCGCCAGCAGCTTGGTTACTAGCTACACCGGGGAGCTGTTTTTT	CASSLVTSYTGELFF	NA	TRBV5-1	NA	TRBJ2-2
TGTGCCAGCAGTCGCGGGACTCTAAACTATGGCTACACCTTC	CASSRGTLNYGYTF	NA	TRBV27	few	TRBJ1-2